A selection of T cell receptor beta chains follows, all from one sample in a study of Ad26.COV2.S vaccination and SARS-CoV-2 variants. The method was immunoSEQ multiplex PCR; TCRdb's version includes in-frame clones alone and lacks a portion of them. This sample carries 290,000 or so clones, around 87% of them seen once, and the ten largest clones take less than 3.5%. The starting material was peripheral blood, obtained in a trial of Ad26.COV2.S vaccine versus placebo. All receptors come from a person between 18 and 65 years old who received the Ad26.COV2.S COVID-19 vaccine or a placebo. CDR3s include the opening cysteine and the closing phenylalanine or tryptophan. A D gene is named only where the DNA matches it firmly. Expanded clones are given a class, and other clones once, few, many or no size at all.

D | size | J | V | CDR3 | DNA
. | . | TRBJ1-3 | TRBV5-6 | CASSLGAGVSGNTIYF | TGTGCCAGCAGCTTGGGCGCGGGGGTCTCTGGAAACACCATATATTTT
. | . | TRBJ1-1 | TRBV30 | CAWNRLMNTEAFF | TGTGCCTGGAACCGCCTCATGAACACTGAAGCTTTCTTT
. | . | TRBJ1-6 | TRBV19 | CASSIGGNSPLHF | TGTGCCAGTAGTATCGGCGGAAATTCACCCCTCCACTTT
. | . | TRBJ1-5 | TRBV14 | CKTGRSCQPQHF | TGCAAAACGGGACGGTCATGTCAGCCCCAGCATTTT
. | . | TRBJ2-1 | TRBV6-5 | CASALVLAYNEQFF | TGTGCCAGTGCTCTGGTATTGGCGTACAATGAGCAGTTCTTC
. | once | TRBJ2-4 | TRBV5-3 | CARSLTGEAKNIQYF | TGTGCCAGAAGCTTGACGGGAGAAGCCAAAAACATTCAGTACTTC
. | once | TRBJ1-2 | TRBV28 | CASRDNYGYTF | TGTGCCAGCCGGGACAACTATGGCTACACCTTC
. | . | TRBJ1-4 | TRBV28 | CASTGVSHLNEKLFF | TGTGCCAGCACGGGGGTTAGCCACTTAAATGAAAAACTGTTTTTT
. | . | TRBJ1-1 | TRBV30 | CAWSIGVNTEAFF | TGTGCCTGGAGTATCGGGGTGAACACTGAAGCTTTCTTT
. | . | TRBJ2-7 | TRBV2 | CASTMRDSNFRYEQYF | TGTGCCAGCACGATGCGGGACTCCAATTTTCGATACGAGCAGTACTTC
. | . | TRBJ1-1 | TRBV18 | CASSPDGEAFF | TGTGCCAGCTCACCGGACGGGGAAGCTTTCTTT
TRBD2 | few | TRBJ2-5 | TRBV5-1 | CASSRSGGAFQETQYF | TGCGCCAGCAGCAGGAGCGGGGGGGCCTTCCAAGAGACCCAGTACTTC
. | . | TRBJ1-2 | TRBV6-5 | CAVGGNYGYTF | TGTGCCGTGGGGGGAAACTATGGCTACACCTTC
. | . | TRBJ2-1 | TRBV24-1 | CATSRSGSDNEQFF | TGTGCCACCAGTCGATCGGGGAGTGACAATGAGCAGTTCTTC
TRBD2 | . | TRBJ2-5 | TRBV6-6 | CASSLLGLAGGQETQYF | TGTGCCAGCAGTCTATTGGGACTAGCGGGGGGGCAAGAGACCCAGTACTTC
. | . | TRBJ2-2 | TRBV5-1 | CASSAGTNTGELFF | TGCGCCAGCAGTGCCGGGACGAACACCGGGGAGCTGTTTTTT
. | . | TRBJ2-7 | TRBV7-2 | CASSRGGPDAYEQYF | TGTGCCAGCAGCCGTGGGGGCCCCGACGCCTACGAGCAGTACTTC
. | . | TRBJ1-1 | TRBV28 | CASSLYGYEAFF | TGTGCCAGCAGTCTCTACGGGTACGAAGCTTTCTTT
. | . | TRBJ1-2 | TRBV6-5 | CASRGTGYFGGYTF | TGTGCCAGCAGGGGGACGGGGTACTTTGGGGGCTACACCTTC
. | . | TRBJ2-7 | TRBV4-3 | CASSQDVAAYEQYF | TGCGCCAGCAGCCAAGATGTGGCAGCCTACGAGCAGTACTTC
. | . | TRBJ2-3 | TRBV27 | CASSLFLSRGLGTDTQYF | TGTGCCAGCAGTTTATTCCTTTCGCGTGGTTTGGGCACAGATACGCAGTATTTT
. | . | TRBJ2-5 | TRBV21-1 | CASSSQETQYF | TGTGCCAGCAGTTCACAAGAGACCCAGTACTTC
. | . | TRBJ2-5 | TRBV27 | CASSLLGFQETQYF | TGTGCCAGCAGTTTATTAGGTTTCCAAGAGACCCAGTACTTC
. | . | TRBJ2-1 | TRBV7-2 | CASSLVRAYYNEQFF | TGTGCCAGCAGCTTAGTGAGGGCTTACTACAATGAGCAGTTCTTC
. | . | TRBJ2-3 | TRBV15 | CATSRAVEASTDTQYF | TGTGCCACCAGCAGAGCCGTTGAAGCTTCCACAGATACGCAGTATTTT
TRBD1 | . | TRBJ2-3 | TRBV19 | CASSSSGTDTDTQYF | TGTGCCAGTAGTTCCTCCGGGACAGACACAGATACGCAGTATTTT
TRBD2 | few | TRBJ2-1 | TRBV29-1 | CSVEALRSGRPYNEQFF | TGCAGCGTTGAGGCCCTCCGGAGCGGGAGACCCTACAATGAGCAGTTCTTC
. | . | TRBJ2-5 | TRBV10-2 | CASSDWPQETQYF | TGCGCCAGCAGTGACTGGCCCCAAGAGACCCAGTACTTC
. | . | TRBJ2-2 | TRBV5-1 | CASSIGFPYGELFF | TGCGCCAGCAGCATAGGATTCCCCTACGGGGAGCTGTTTTTT
. | . | TRBJ1-1 | TRBV20-1 | CSASRQPMNTEAFF | TGCAGTGCTAGTCGCCAGCCAATGAACACTGAAGCTTTCTTT
. | . | TRBJ1-2 | TRBV30 | CAWGTGREALGYTF | TGTGCCTGGGGGACGGGCAGGGAGGCGTTGGGCTACACCTTC
. | . | TRBJ1-1 | TRBV19 | CASKESISRTEAFF | TGTGCCAGTAAAGAATCGATCTCTAGGACTGAAGCTTTCTTT
. | . | TRBJ1-4 | TRBV15 | CATSRDRGGFATNEKLFF | TGTGCCACCAGCAGAGATCGTGGGGGATTTGCAACTAATGAAAAACTGTTTTTT
. | . | TRBJ1-2 | TRBV12-3/TRBV12-4 | CASSLGARGYTF | TGTGCCAGCAGTTTAGGGGCCCGCGGCTACACCTTC
. | . | TRBJ1-2 | TRBV29-1 | CSVGTTGTYGYTF | TGCAGCGTTGGAACCACAGGGACCTATGGCTACACCTTC
. | . | TRBJ2-2 | TRBV5-1 | CASRASGTGELFF | TGCGCCAGCAGAGCTAGTGGCACCGGGGAGCTGTTTTTT
. | . | TRBJ2-7 | TRBV7-2 | CASRSTDSIHSYEQYF | TGTGCCAGCAGATCGACCGACAGTATACACTCCTACGAGCAGTACTTC
. | . | TRBJ2-2 | TRBV7-6 | CASGEFTGELFF | TGTGCCAGCGGAGAATTCACCGGGGAGCTGTTTTTT
. | once | TRBJ1-6 | TRBV30 | CAWSAGRSYNSPLHF | TGTGCCTGGAGTGCCGGCAGGTCCTATAATTCACCCCTCCACTTT
TRBD2 | once | TRBJ2-1 | TRBV4-2 | CASSQGTRASGRPNEQFF | TGTGCCAGCAGCCAGGGCACTCGGGCTAGCGGGAGGCCGAATGAGCAGTTCTTC
. | few | TRBJ2-7 | TRBV20-1 | CSARNTYEQYF | TGCAGTGCTAGAAACACCTACGAGCAGTACTTC
. | . | TRBJ1-2 | TRBV2 | CASSATANYGYTF | TGTGCCAGCAGTGCTACGGCAAACTATGGCTACACCTTC
TRBD1 | . | TRBJ1-5 | TRBV9 | CARLAPGTDSNQPQHF | TGTGCCCGCCTAGCCCCGGGGACAGATAGCAATCAGCCCCAGCATTTT
. | . | TRBJ2-7 | TRBV23-1 | CASHLTASYEQYF | TGCGCCAGCCATCTAACAGCGAGCTACGAGCAGTACTTC
TRBD1 | . | TRBJ1-2 | TRBV3-1/TRBV3-2 | CASSHRGFSNGYTF | TGTGCCAGCAGCCACAGGGGGTTTAGCAATGGCTACACCTTC
TRBD1 | . | TRBJ2-2 | TRBV2 | CASRIDRGRNTGELFF | TGTGCCAGCAGAATCGACAGGGGGAGGAACACCGGGGAGCTGTTTTTT
TRBD1 | . | TRBJ1-5 | TRBV19 | CASSEQKGASNQPQHF | TGTGCCAGTAGTGAACAGAAGGGGGCGAGCAATCAGCCCCAGCATTTT
TRBD1 | . | TRBJ2-7 | TRBV19 | CAPQLSRDRDPYEQYF | TGTGCCCCACAACTTTCCCGGGACAGGGATCCCTACGAGCAGTACTTC
TRBD1 | . | TRBJ1-5 | TRBV27 | CASSTPTGSQPQHF | TGTGCCAGCAGTACACCGACAGGGAGTCAGCCCCAGCATTTT
TRBD1 | once | TRBJ1-5 | TRBV5-4 | CASRQRWDRAGFLGNQPQHF | TGTGCCAGCAGACAGAGGTGGGACAGGGCGGGTTTCTTAGGCAATCAGCCCCAGCATTTT
TRBD1 | . | TRBJ1-2 | TRBV19 | CASSRDRNYGYTF | TGTGCCAGTAGCCGGGACAGAAACTATGGCTACACCTTC
. | . | TRBJ2-7 | TRBV21-1 | CATHTPDEQYF | TGTGCCACCCATACCCCCGACGAGCAGTACTTC
. | . | TRBJ1-2 | TRBV19 | CASSIGLERGSESYGYTF | TGTGCCAGTAGTATAGGTTTGGAAAGAGGGAGCGAATCCTATGGCTACACCTTC
. | . | TRBJ2-5 | TRBV27 | CASSPRFQETQYF | TGTGCCAGCAGTCCGCGCTTCCAAGAGACCCAGTACTTC
TRBD1 | . | TRBJ1-1 | TRBV5-1 | CASSLASWDRVGTEAFF | TGCGCCAGCAGCTTGGCCTCTTGGGACAGGGTGGGCACTGAAGCTTTCTTT
TRBD2 | . | TRBJ2-5 | TRBV11-3 | CASSSGGGEETQYF | TGTGCCAGCAGCTCCGGGGGGGGTGAGGAGACCCAGTACTTC
. | . | TRBJ2-3 | TRBV6-6 | CASSLAGMDTQYF | TGTGCCAGCAGCCTAGCCGGGATGGATACGCAGTATTTT
. | . | TRBJ2-7 | TRBV7-2 | CASSLLGGAEQYF | TGTGCCAGCAGCTTACTGGGGGGAGCCGAGCAGTACTTC
TRBD2 | . | TRBJ2-3 | TRBV6-5 | CASSSQAGSTDTQYF | TGTGCCAGCAGCTCCCAAGCGGGAAGCACAGATACGCAGTATTTT